The 27 T cell receptor beta chains below were found in one sample sequenced in a study of T cell responses to AZD1222 COVID-19 vaccine. Data came from immunoSEQ multiplex PCR; TCRdb stores just in-frame clones and leaves some out. The sample includes some 110,000 clones, roughly nine tenths seen only once; the top ten take 4.4%. Sequenced here: peripheral blood, sampled on day 0 of AZD1222 vaccination. These receptors originate from an adult in good health.

The gene calls are TRBV4-1 and TRBJ2-7; D unclear. Germline assignment: CDR1 MGHRA and CDR2 YSYEKL. V dropped 1 base and J dropped 4 bases, with 11 bases sitting between them. The CDR3 extends over 14 amino acids. DNA of the CDR3: TGCGCCAGCAGCCAAGGACATCTAGGATACGAGCAGTACTTC. Its translation: CASSQGHLGYEQYF.

The chain uses TRBV10-3 and TRBJ2-4; D remains unclear. CDR1 and CDR2 from the germline V gene are ENHRY and SYGVKD. The CDR3 totals 16 residues. Trimming shortened V by 6 bases and J by 6 bases, and 21 bases separated the two germline ends. The CDR3 spells CAIRIPGGVGRNIQYF. Written as DNA, the CDR3 is TGTGCCATCAGAATACCGGGTGGAGTTGGTAGAAACATTCAGTACTTC.

CDR3 DNA sequence: TGTGCCAGCAGCCGGCTCGACCGTCCAGGGTCCACTGAAGCTTTCTTT. This translates into CASSRLDRPGSTEAFF. The chain couples TRBV11-2 to TRBJ1-1; the D gene is possibly TRBD1 (5 bases). Trimming stripped 5 bases from V and 4 bases from J, with 20 bases between. The CDR3 contains 16 residues. CDR1 and CDR2 from the germline V gene are SGHAT and FQNNGV.

The rearrangement joins TRBV19 to TRBJ1-1, with D possibly TRBD1 on 6 matching bases. Deletions cut 7 bases from V and 4 bases from J, with 16 bases between. This CDR3 region has 14 residues. Germline CDR1 and CDR2: LNHDA and SQIVND (reference sequence). Here the CDR3 reads CASTRQDLGTEAFF. CDR3 bases: TGTGCCAGTACGAGACAGGATCTGGGCACTGAAGCTTTCTTT.

The rearrangement uses TRBV28 and TRBJ2-3; weak D call: TRBD2 (6 bases). Per germline, CDR1 MDHEN and CDR2 SYDVKM. V shed 3 bases and J shed 5 bases, with 21 bases lying between them. The CDR3 extends over 17 amino acids. The CDR3 region has the DNA TGTGCCAGCAGTTTCGGGGGAAGGGGCAGGGTAGGAGATACGCAGTATTTT. Protein sequence: CASSFGGRGRVGDTQYF.

The chain employs TRBV5-1 and TRBJ1-4, with 7 bases matching TRBD1. CDR3 length: 15 residues. Losses at the gene ends were 2 bases for V and 0 bases for J; bases not matched to a gene: 1. Germline V gives CDR1 SGHRS, CDR2 YFSETQ. DNA of the CDR3: TGCGCCAGCAGCTTTACAGGGGCAACTAATGAAAAACTGTTTTTT. Amino acids: CASSFTGATNEKLFF.

The chain links TRBV20-1 to TRBJ2-7, with 12 bases fitting TRBD2. This CDR3 has 15 residues. With 3 bases clipped from V and 1 base from J, the junction kept 4 bases outside the gene matches. Germline V lookup: CDR1 DFQATT, CDR2 SNEGSKA (reference sequence). The CDR3 bases are TGCAGTGCTAGTCACGGGACTAGCGGGTCCTACGAGCAGTACTTC. Its translation: CSASHGTSGSYEQYF.

J is TRBJ2-7 and V is TRBV4-3; possibly TRBD1 or TRBD2 for D (5 bases each). The length of the CDR3 is 15 residues. V lost 1 base to trimming and J lost 2 bases, with 12 bases between them. Per the germline V gene, CDR1 is LGHNA and CDR2 is YSLEER. The CDR3 DNA sequence: TGCGCCAGCAGCCAAGTTAGAGGGGCCGCCTACGAGCAGTACTTC. This encodes CASSQVRGAAYEQYF.

The rearrangement joins TRBV6-6 to TRBJ1-1, with D hard to call. Germline assignment: CDR1 MNHNY and CDR2 SVGAGI (reference sequence). The V end was cut by 0 bases, the J end by 6 bases, with 11 bases between. This CDR3 is 14 amino acids long. The CDR3 DNA follows: TGTGCCAGCAGTTACTCAGGGCGAGGCGCTGAAGCTTTCTTT. Its protein is CASSYSGRGAEAFF.

The sample holds one count of this clone. This sequence joins TRBV9 and TRBJ2-2; the D call may be TRBD1 or TRBD2 (6 bases each). The V and J ends lost 5 bases and 3 bases respectively, with 11 bases between them. Germline CDR1 SGDLS, CDR2 YYNGEE. CDR3 size: 14 residues. This chain's CDR3 is CASRQRGDTGELFF. CDR3 coding DNA: TGTGCCAGCAGGCAAAGGGGGGACACCGGGGAGCTGTTTTTT.

The chain combines TRBV12-3 or TRBV12-4 with TRBJ1-6, with a weak D call TRBD1 (5 bases). The V and J ends lost 3 bases and 10 bases respectively, with 10 bases between them. The CDR3 runs to 13 residues. The CDR3 loop reads CASSFVGDSPLHF. As DNA, the CDR3 is TGTGCCAGCAGTTTCGTGGGGGACTCACCCCTCCACTTT.

This chain connects TRBV13 to TRBJ2-7, with D hard to call. The germline V gene encodes CDR1 PRHDT and CDR2 FYEKMQ (reference sequence). The CDR3 contains 13 residues. Trimming took 5 bases from V and 2 from J, leaving 10 bases between them. CDR3 sequence: CASSPPYTYEQYF. CDR3 in DNA: TGTGCCAGCAGCCCTCCATATACCTACGAGCAGTACTTC.

V is TRBV5-6 and J is TRBJ2-1; a possible D gene is TRBD2 (7 bases). Between the trimmed V and J ends, which lost 5 bases and 7 bases, there was a span of 22 bases. Germline V gene data show CDR1 as SGHDT and CDR2 as YYEEEE. The CDR3 totals 16 residues. CDR3 bases: TGTGCCAGCAGGTCAACCGGGGCGGGGGCTAGGAATGAGCAGTTCTTC. This encodes CASRSTGAGARNEQFF.

J is TRBJ2-2 and V is TRBV7-9; D might be TRBD1 (5 bases). The CDR3 runs to 17 residues. CDR1 is SEHNR, CDR2 FQNEAQ, per germline (reference sequence). Trimming cost V 4 bases and J 1 base, with 16 bases left between them. The CDR3 nucleotides are TGTGCCAGCAGCTCCCCTGGCCGACAGAAGAACACCGGGGAGCTGTTTTTT. This translates into CASSSPGRQKNTGELFF.

V gene TRBV18 combines with J gene TRBJ1-6, with D tentatively TRBD1 (6 bases). Germline CDR1 KGHSH, CDR2 LQKENI. CDR3 length equals 18 residues. V was shortened by 6 bases and J by 2 bases, with 20 bases between the two germline ends. In nucleotides, the CDR3 is TGTGCCAGCTCCTCCCGGGACACCCAGGACCCCTATAATTCACCCCTCCACTTT. It encodes CASSSRDTQDPYNSPLHF.

The chain is built from TRBV7-8 and TRBJ1-2; D unresolved. The V and J ends lost 1 base and 1 base respectively, with 13 bases between them. This CDR3 spans 16 amino acids. Germline assignment: CDR1 SGHVS and CDR2 FQNEAQ. The CDR3 DNA reads TGTGCCAGCAGCTTAGAACGAGTCCCGCTTAACTATGGCTACACCTTC. Its translation: CASSLERVPLNYGYTF.

The V and J genes are TRBV24-1 and TRBJ1-5; 9 bases are shared with TRBD1. V gave up 7 bases and J gave up 6 bases; unmatched junction bases: 3. CDR3 length: 13 residues. The germline gives CDR1 KGHDR, CDR2 SFDVKD. CDR3 in amino acids: CATSGTGRQPQHF. In DNA form, the CDR3 reads TGTGCCACCAGCGGGACAGGGCGTCAGCCCCAGCATTTT.

V and J are TRBV18 and TRBJ2-1, with D possibly TRBD1 on 6 matching bases. Trimming stripped 2 bases from V and 9 bases from J, with 11 bases between. Germline CDR1 KGHSH, CDR2 LQKENI. This CDR3 comprises 13 residues. CDR3 sequence: CASSPAGEREQFF. DNA of the CDR3: TGTGCCAGCTCACCAGCAGGGGAACGTGAGCAGTTCTTC.

CDR3: CASKEGQGVAKNIQYF. The CDR3 DNA sequence: TGTGCCAGCAAGGAGGGACAGGGGGTAGCCAAAAACATTCAGTACTTC. This sequence joins TRBV28 and TRBJ2-4; 11 bases fit TRBD1. Germline assignment: CDR1 MDHEN and CDR2 SYDVKM. This CDR3 spans 16 amino acids. The ends lost 7 bases at V and 0 bases at J; junction bases unmatched: 5.

This chain joins TRBV19 and TRBJ1-2, with 7 bases matching TRBD1. Trimming at V came to 4 bases and at J to 2 bases, leaving 1 base not matched to a gene. This CDR3 region has 13 residues. CDR1 and CDR2 from the germline V gene are LNHDA and SQIVND (reference sequence). The CDR3, as DNA: TGTGCCAGTAGTAGGGACAGCAACTATGGCTACACCTTC. Translation gives CASSRDSNYGYTF.

The sample holds a few counts of this clone. The J gene is TRBJ1-2, the V gene TRBV7-2; 7 nucleotides match TRBD1. With V trimmed by 5 bases and J by 4 bases, 7 bases remained unmatched. The length of the CDR3 is 14 residues. Germline V lookup: CDR1 SGHTA, CDR2 FQGNSA. The CDR3 loop is CASSPRDSLYGYTF. CDR3 DNA sequence: TGTGCCAGCAGCCCCCGGGACAGCCTCTATGGCTACACCTTC.

The chain couples TRBV30 to TRBJ1-6; 9 bases are shared with TRBD1. Trimming took 2 bases from V and 7 from J; bases not matched to a gene: 18. The CDR3 is made up of 19 amino acids. In germline, CDR1 is GTSNPN, CDR2 SVGIG (reference sequence). CDR3 sequence reads: CAWSRETNHGTGPNSPLHF. CDR3 coding DNA: TGTGCCTGGAGTAGGGAGACTAATCACGGGACAGGGCCCAATTCACCCCTCCACTTT.

This clone was counted between two and nine times. The chain couples TRBV5-4 to TRBJ1-5; D gene ambiguous. The length of the CDR3 is 13 residues. Trimming pared 0 bases from V and 7 bases from J, leaving 8 bases between. The germline V gene encodes CDR1 SGHNT and CDR2 YYREEE (reference sequence). CDR3 loop: CASSLGGLQPQHF. The CDR3 nucleotides read TGTGCCAGCAGCTTGGGGGGATTGCAGCCCCAGCATTTT.

This chain connects TRBV2 to TRBJ2-7; 8 bases match TRBD2. Germline-derived CDR1 and CDR2 are SNHLY and FYNNEI. This CDR3 region has 15 residues. The J segment lost 0 bases and the V segment lost 4 bases, leaving 5 bases of the junction unmatched. CDR3 DNA sequence: TGTGCCAGCAGTGTGGAGCGGGGGTCCTCCTACGAGCAGTACTTC. Its translation is CASSVERGSSYEQYF.

This clone showed up just a few times. The chain combines TRBV19 with TRBJ1-3; TRBD1 agrees at 7 bases. The V segment lost 4 bases and the J segment 2 bases; nucleotides outside the gene matches: 5. Germline assignment: CDR1 LNHDA and CDR2 SQIVND (reference sequence). This CDR3 has 15 amino acids. The CDR3 DNA reads as TGTGCCAGTAGTAATTACAGGGGCGCTGGAAACACCATATATTTT. Its translation: CASSNYRGAGNTIYF.

CDR3 protein: CASSPRTSGRTNTGELFF. In DNA form, the CDR3 reads TGTGCCAGCAGTCCGCGGACTAGCGGGCGTACGAACACCGGGGAGCTGTTTTTT. The J gene is TRBJ2-2, the V gene TRBV28, with 11 bases identical to TRBD2. V was clipped by 5 bases and J by 0 bases; unmatched bases: 8. Germline-derived CDR1 and CDR2 are MDHEN and SYDVKM. The CDR3 covers 18 residues.

The rearrangement uses TRBV7-6 and TRBJ1-2, with TRBD1 as a possible D gene (5 bases). CDR3 length: 13 amino acids. V lost 8 bases, J lost 3 bases, and 13 bases lay in between. From germline, CDR1 is SGHVS and CDR2 FNYEAQ. The CDR3 protein is CASSLTEDYGYTF. The DNA of the CDR3 is TGTGCCAGCTCATTGACAGAGGACTATGGCTACACCTTC.